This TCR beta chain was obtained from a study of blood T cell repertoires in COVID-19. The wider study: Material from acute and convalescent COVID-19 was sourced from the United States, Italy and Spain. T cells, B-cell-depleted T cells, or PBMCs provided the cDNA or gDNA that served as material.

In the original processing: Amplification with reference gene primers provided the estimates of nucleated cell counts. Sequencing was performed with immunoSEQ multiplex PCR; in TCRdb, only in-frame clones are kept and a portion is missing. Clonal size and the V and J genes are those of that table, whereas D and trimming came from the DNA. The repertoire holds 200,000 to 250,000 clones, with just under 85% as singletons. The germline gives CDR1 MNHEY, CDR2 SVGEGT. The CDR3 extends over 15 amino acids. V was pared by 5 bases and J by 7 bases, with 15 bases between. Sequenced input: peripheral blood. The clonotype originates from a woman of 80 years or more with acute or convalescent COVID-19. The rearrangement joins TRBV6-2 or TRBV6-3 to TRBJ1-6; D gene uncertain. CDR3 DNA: TGTGCCAGCAGTAACACCGTTTCGAGGAATTCACCCCTCCACTTT. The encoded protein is CASSNTVSRNSPLHF.